The 7 T cell receptor beta chains presented below share a single source sample, sequenced in a study of T cell responses to AZD1222 COVID-19 vaccine. TCRdb keeps only in-frame clones here, not all; method: immunoSEQ multiplex PCR. Of about 55,000 clones in the sample, roughly 87% were seen once. The source was peripheral blood, collected on day 0 of AZD1222 vaccination. The receptors here all came from an adult in good health.

Only one count was recorded for this clone. The V call is TRBV7-9, the J call TRBJ2-7; tentatively, D is TRBD2 (6 bases). Looked up from germline, CDR1 is SEHNR and CDR2 is FQNEAQ (reference sequence). V was cut by 4 bases and J by 4 bases, with 14 bases left in between. The CDR3 covers 14 residues. The CDR3 protein is CASSSGTLTYEQYF. The CDR3 coding sequence is TGTGCCAGCAGCTCCGGGACTTTAACGTACGAGCAGTACTTC.

The chain has TRBV19 and TRBJ1-1; tentatively, D is TRBD1 (5 bases). Germline V gives CDR1 LNHDA, CDR2 SQIVND (reference sequence). The germline V and J ends were trimmed by 3 bases and 6 bases, with 17 bases remaining between them. CDR3 length: 15 residues. The CDR3: CASSIAPAGPSEAFF. The CDR3 DNA reads TGTGCCAGTAGTATTGCCCCCGCAGGGCCGTCTGAAGCTTTCTTT.

This chain joins TRBV7-2 and TRBJ2-7; TRBD1 matches at 9 bases. V gave up 0 bases and J gave up 1 base; unmatched junction bases: 4. Germline assignment: CDR1 SGHTA and CDR2 FQGNSA. The CDR3 spans 16 residues. The DNA of the CDR3 is TGTGCCAGCAGCTTAGCTTCGACAGGGGGGTCCTACGAGCAGTACTTC. It codes for CASSLASTGGSYEQYF. The variable domain in full, completed from reference TRBV7-2 and TRBJ2-7, reads GAGVSQSPSNKVTEKGKDVELRCDPISGHTALYWYRQSLGQGLEFLIYFQGNSAPDKSGLPSDRFSAERTGGSVSTLTIQRTQQEDSAVYLCASSLASTGGSYEQYFGPGTRLTVT.

The chain combines TRBV4-1 with TRBJ1-4; D gene ambiguous. The V and J ends lost 0 bases and 3 bases respectively, with 11 bases between them. The V gene's germline CDR1 is MGHRA and CDR2 YSYEKL. The CDR3 length is 16 residues. The CDR3 sequence is CASSQERRASNEKLFF. CDR3 DNA sequence: TGCGCCAGCAGCCAAGAAAGGCGTGCTTCTAATGAAAAACTGTTTTTT.

The chain links TRBV9 to TRBJ2-2; tentatively, D is TRBD1 (6 bases). The germline V and J ends were trimmed by 0 bases and 3 bases, with 15 bases remaining between them. In germline, CDR1 is SGDLS, CDR2 YYNGEE. The CDR3 totals 17 residues. CDR3 region: CASSVAGRQGHTGELFF. The CDR3 nucleotides are TGTGCCAGCAGCGTAGCTGGTCGTCAGGGGCACACCGGGGAGCTGTTTTTT.

V and J are TRBV5-1 and TRBJ2-7; 8 bases line up with TRBD2. This CDR3 spans 12 amino acids. In germline, CDR1 is SGHRS, CDR2 YFSETQ. J lost 6 bases, V lost 3 bases, and 2 bases had no gene match. CDR3 sequence: CASSSGGVEQYF. The CDR3 DNA follows: TGCGCCAGCAGCTCGGGAGGGGTCGAGCAGTACTTC.

This clone has a handful of counts. V is TRBV6-5 and J is TRBJ2-7; the match to TRBD1 covers 7 bases. The germline CDR1 and CDR2 sequences are MNHEY and SVGAGI. V gave up 5 bases and J gave up 2 bases; unmatched junction bases: 3. The length of the CDR3 is 13 residues. CDR3: CASSHRGAYEQYF. The CDR3 DNA reads as TGTGCCAGCAGTCACAGGGGAGCCTACGAGCAGTACTTC.